This T cell receptor (beta chain) was captured in a study of blood T cells in healthy people across ages. The second PCR ran roughly 7 to 12 cycles with a sample-barcoded 5' primer and J-beta primers. One entry per CDR3 protein, called by TCRdb with MiXCR from the 5' RACE reads. The table has more than 900,000 distinct CDR3 sequences, under 30% seen once; the top ten hold about 0.72%. CDR1 and CDR2 from the germline V gene are LGHNT and FRNRAP. The CDR3 spans 16 residues. Between the trimmed V and J ends, which lost 2 bases and 0 bases, there was a span of 13 bases. This sample was shared with a second study, whose subject was T cells of mothers and their children. As that report states: Overlap in related mother-child pairs always slightly exceeded unrelated pairs, never significantly.

Sequenced material: blood. This sequence was found in a girl between 2 and 10 years old in good health. V is TRBV12-5 and J is TRBJ2-5; a weak D match, TRBD2 (7 bases). The CDR3 reads CASGLSTGGHQETQYF. The CDR3 region has the DNA TGTGCTAGTGGTTTGTCTACCGGGGGGCACCAAGAGACCCAGTACTTC.